This T cell receptor (beta chain) was sequenced for a study of blood T cell repertoires in COVID-19. Repertoires were generated with immunoSEQ multiplex PCR, while TCRdb's copy carries only in-frame clones and drops some. The table has 84,000 or so clones, 80% seen once. The V segment lost 3 bases and the J segment 4 bases; nucleotides outside the gene matches: 10. Germline-derived CDR1 and CDR2 are SGHAT and FQNNGV. There are 16 residues in the CDR3. Sequencing was performed on peripheral blood. The clonotype originates from a woman aged 35 to 49 with active or convalescent COVID-19. The chain carries TRBV11-2 and TRBJ2-5, with 8 bases fitting TRBD1. The CDR3 sequence: CASSLGTQGQAETQYF. CDR3 bases: TGTGCCAGCAGCTTGGGGACCCAGGGACAGGCAGAGACCCAGTACTTC.